The T cell receptor beta chain described here comes from a study of cytomegalovirus exposure and HLA in healthy donors. Study observations and caveats: According to a later analysis, donors in an Asian-associated ancestry cluster reportedly had fewer N-insertions than the 666-donor mean. There were some V segments, including TRBV6-2 and TRBV6-3, excluded as indistinguishable. Investigators reported 164 TCR beta chains as tied to cytomegalovirus.

This clone was seen more than once but under ten times. Its antigen remains unknown. This sample also contains other DNA sequences that code for the same CDR3. PCR was performed using 60 Vbeta and 13 Jbeta primers. TCRdb keeps only in-frame clones here, not all; method: immunoSEQ multiplex PCR. The sample includes roughly 93,000 clones, roughly four fifths seen only once; the top ten take 0.57%. Trimming pared 3 bases from V and 2 bases from J, leaving 11 bases between. CDR3 length: 15 residues. Germline V CDR1 and CDR2: LNHDA, SQIVND (reference sequence). This sequence originates from a man aged 25-45 years in good health and CMV-seronegative. The sequenced sample was PBMCs. This sequence joins TRBV19 and TRBJ2-1; perhaps TRBD1 as D (5 bases). In DNA, the CDR3 is TGTGCCAGTAGTATTGGGCAGGGCCCCTACAATGAGCAGTTCTTC. Translation gives CASSIGQGPYNEQFF.